This T cell receptor (beta chain) was profiled in a study of blood T cell repertoires in COVID-19. Study details: The United States, Italy and Spain supplied acute and convalescent COVID-19 samples. The cDNA or gDNA used as material had been derived from T cells, B-cell-depleted T cells, or PBMCs.

The CDR3 covers 14 residues. Germline V gene sequence: CDR1 MNHEY, CDR2 SVGAGI. Trimming took 6 bases from V and 4 from J, leaving 16 bases between them. In the authors' workflow: Nucleated cell number was recorded as an estimate derived from reference gene primer amplification. Produced via immunoSEQ multiplex PCR; TCRdb's table is partial and in-frame only. That table furnishes V, J and clone size, whereas the DNA furnished D and trimming. The sample records 180,000 or so clones, about 85% being singletons. This clonotype was sampled from a woman older than 75 with acute or convalescent COVID-19. The chain uses TRBV6-5 and TRBJ2-7; a weak D match, TRBD2 (8 bases). The material sequenced was peripheral blood. CDR3 residues: CASRRTSRGYEQYF. CDR3 bases: TGTGCCAGCAGGAGGACTAGCAGGGGGTACGAGCAGTACTTC.